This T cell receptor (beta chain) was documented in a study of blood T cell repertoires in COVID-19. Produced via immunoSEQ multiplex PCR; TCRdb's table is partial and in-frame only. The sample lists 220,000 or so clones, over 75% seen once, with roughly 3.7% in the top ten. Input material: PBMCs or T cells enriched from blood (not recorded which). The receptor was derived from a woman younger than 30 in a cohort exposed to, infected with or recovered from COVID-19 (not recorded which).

CDR3 amino acids: CASSQLKAFF. The CDR3 bases are TGTGCCAGCAGTCAGTTAAAAGCTTTCTTT. This chain connects TRBV12-3 or TRBV12-4 to TRBJ1-1, with D uncertain. Trimming stripped 5 bases from V and 9 bases from J, with 7 bases between. The CDR3 covers 10 residues.